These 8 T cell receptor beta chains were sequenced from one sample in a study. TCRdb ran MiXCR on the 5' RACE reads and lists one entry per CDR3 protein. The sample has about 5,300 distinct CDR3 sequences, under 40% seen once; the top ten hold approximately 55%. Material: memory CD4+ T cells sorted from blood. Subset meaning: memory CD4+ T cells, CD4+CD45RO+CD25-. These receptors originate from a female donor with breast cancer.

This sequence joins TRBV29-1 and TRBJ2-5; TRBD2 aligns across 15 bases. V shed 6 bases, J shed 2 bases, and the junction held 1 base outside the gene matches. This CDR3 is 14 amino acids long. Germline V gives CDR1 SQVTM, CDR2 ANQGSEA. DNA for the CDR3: TGCAGCGTGGGACTAGCGGGAGGACAAGAGACCCAGTACTTC. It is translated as CSVGLAGGQETQYF. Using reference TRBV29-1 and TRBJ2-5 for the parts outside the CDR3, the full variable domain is SAVISQKPSRDICQRGTSLTIQCQVDSQVTMMFWYRQQPGQSLTLIATANQGSEATYESGFVIDKFPISRPNLTFSTLTVSNMSPEDSSIYLCSVGLAGGQETQYFGPGTRLLVL.

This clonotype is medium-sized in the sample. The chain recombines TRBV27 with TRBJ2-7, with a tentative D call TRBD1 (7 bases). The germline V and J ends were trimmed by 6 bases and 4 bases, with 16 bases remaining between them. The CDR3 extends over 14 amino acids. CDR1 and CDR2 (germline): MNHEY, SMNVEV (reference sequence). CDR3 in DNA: TGTGCCAGCAGACCAGGGGGACTTGGGTACGAGCAGTACTTC. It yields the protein CASRPGGLGYEQYF.

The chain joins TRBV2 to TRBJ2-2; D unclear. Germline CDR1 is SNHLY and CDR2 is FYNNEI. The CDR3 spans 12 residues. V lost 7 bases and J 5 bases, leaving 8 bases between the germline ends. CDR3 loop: CASTVSTGELFF. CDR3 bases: TGTGCCAGCACCGTGTCGACCGGGGAGCTGTTTTTT.

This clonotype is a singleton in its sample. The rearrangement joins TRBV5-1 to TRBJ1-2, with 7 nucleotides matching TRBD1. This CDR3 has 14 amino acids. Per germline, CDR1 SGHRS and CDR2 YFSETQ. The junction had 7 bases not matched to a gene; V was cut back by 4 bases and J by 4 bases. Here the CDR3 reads CASSIDRDGYGYTF. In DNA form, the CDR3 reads TGCGCCAGCAGCATAGACAGGGATGGCTATGGCTACACCTTC.

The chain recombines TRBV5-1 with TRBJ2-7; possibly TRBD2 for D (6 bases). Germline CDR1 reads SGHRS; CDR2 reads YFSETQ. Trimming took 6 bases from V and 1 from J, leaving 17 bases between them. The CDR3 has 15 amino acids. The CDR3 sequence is CASTSDGTESYEQYF. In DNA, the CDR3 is TGCGCCAGCACCTCCGACGGGACTGAATCCTACGAGCAGTACTTC.

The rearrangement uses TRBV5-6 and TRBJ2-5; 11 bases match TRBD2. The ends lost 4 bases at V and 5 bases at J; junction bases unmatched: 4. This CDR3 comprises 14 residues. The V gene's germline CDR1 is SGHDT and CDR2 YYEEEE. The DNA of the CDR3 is TGTGCCAGCAGCCTAGCGGGAGGAAGGGAGACCCAGTACTTC. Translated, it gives CASSLAGGRETQYF.

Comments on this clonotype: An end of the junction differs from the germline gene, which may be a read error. The CDR3 loop is CTSSHTRDIRNTIYF. The DNA for the CDR3 is TGTACCAGCAGCCATACCCGGGACATCCGAAACACCATATATTTT. This sequence joins TRBV4-2 and TRBJ1-3; tentatively, D is TRBD1 (6 bases). In germline, CDR1 is LGHNA, CDR2 YNFKEQ. The CDR3 has 15 amino acids.

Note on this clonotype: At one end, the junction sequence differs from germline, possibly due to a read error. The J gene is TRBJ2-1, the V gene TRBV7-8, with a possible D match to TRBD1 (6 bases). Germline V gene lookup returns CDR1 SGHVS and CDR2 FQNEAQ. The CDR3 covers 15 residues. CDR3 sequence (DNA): TGTGCCAGCAGCCAGCCGAGAGGGGGATACAATGAGCAGTTCTTT. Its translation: CASSQPRGGYNEQFF.